This T cell receptor beta chain was captured in a study of cytomegalovirus exposure and HLA in healthy donors. Study-wide results and limits: The TCR clusters that emerged in the first cohort tended, a later analysis found, to co-occur in the approximately 110 validation repertoires. It was fewer than 200 TCR beta chains that were listed as cytomegalovirus-associated. For most TCR sequences rarity was the rule, although some public TCRs occurred in many donors.

Details on this clone: Its antigen remains unidentified.

The donors were members of the validation cohort, which comprised roughly 130 subjects and was separate from the first cohort of 600 to 800 subjects. This table comes from immunoSEQ multiplex PCR, and its TCRdb copy is limited to in-frame clones, with some not included. Here the sample spans some 170,000 clones, approximately 86% being singletons. The CDR3 runs 19 residues. Germline assignment: CDR1 SNHLY and CDR2 FYNNEI. V lost 4 bases and J 2 bases, leaving 24 bases between the germline ends. The sample was PBMCs. The gene calls are TRBV2 and TRBJ1-5; TRBD1 might be the D (6 bases). The receptor's source is a man aged 25-40 years in good health and CMV-seropositive. CDR3 sequence reads: CASSGYGTQGQSRNQPQHF. As DNA, the CDR3 is TGTGCCAGCAGTGGGTATGGGACACAAGGCCAGAGTCGCAATCAGCCCCAGCATTTT.